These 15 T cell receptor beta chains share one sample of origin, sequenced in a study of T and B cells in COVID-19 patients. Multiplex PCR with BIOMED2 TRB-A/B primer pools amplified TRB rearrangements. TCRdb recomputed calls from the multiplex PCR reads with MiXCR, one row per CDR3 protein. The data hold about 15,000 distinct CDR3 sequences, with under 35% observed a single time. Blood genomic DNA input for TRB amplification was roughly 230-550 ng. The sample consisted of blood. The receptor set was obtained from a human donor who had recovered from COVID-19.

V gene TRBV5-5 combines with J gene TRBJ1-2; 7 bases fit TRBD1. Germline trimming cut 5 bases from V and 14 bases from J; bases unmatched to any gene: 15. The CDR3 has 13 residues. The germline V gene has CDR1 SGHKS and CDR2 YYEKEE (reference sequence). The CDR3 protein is CASSYSGTASPTF. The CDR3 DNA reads TGTGCCAGCAGTTATTCAGGGACAGCCTCTCCTACCTTC.

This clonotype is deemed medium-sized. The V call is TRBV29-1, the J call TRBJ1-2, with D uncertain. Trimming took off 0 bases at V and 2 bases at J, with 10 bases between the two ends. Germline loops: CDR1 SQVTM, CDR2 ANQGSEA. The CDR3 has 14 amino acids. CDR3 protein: CSVEEVRKNYGYTF. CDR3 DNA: TGCAGCGTTGAAGAGGTACGGAAAAACTATGGCTACACCTTC. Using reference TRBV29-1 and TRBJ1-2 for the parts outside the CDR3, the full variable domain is SAVISQKPSRDICQRGTSLTIQCQVDSQVTMMFWYRQQPGQSLTLIATANQGSEATYESGFVIDKFPISRPNLTFSTLTVSNMSPEDSSIYLCSVEEVRKNYGYTFGSGTRLTVV.

CDR3 sequence: CSARLPGGAGTEAFF. CDR3 nucleotide sequence: TGCAGTGCTAGACTTCCAGGGGGCGCGGGCACTGAAGCTTTCTTT. The V gene is TRBV20-1, the J gene TRBJ1-1; 8 bases align to TRBD1. CDR1 is DFQATT, CDR2 SNEGSKA, per germline (reference sequence). Trimming cost V 2 bases and J 4 bases; bases outside gene matches: 9. The CDR3 extends over 15 amino acids.

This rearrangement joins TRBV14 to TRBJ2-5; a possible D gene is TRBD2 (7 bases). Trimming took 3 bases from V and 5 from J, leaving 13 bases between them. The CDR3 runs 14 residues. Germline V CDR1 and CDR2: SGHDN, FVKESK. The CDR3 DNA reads TGTGCCAGCAGCCAGTTCGGGGGGCGGGAGACCCAGTACTTC. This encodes CASSQFGGRETQYF.

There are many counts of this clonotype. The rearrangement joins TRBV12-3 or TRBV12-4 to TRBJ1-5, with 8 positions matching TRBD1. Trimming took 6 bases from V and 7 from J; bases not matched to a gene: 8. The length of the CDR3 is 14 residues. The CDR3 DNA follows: TGTGCCAGCAGCATAGACAGGGGAGAACAGCCCCAGCATTTT. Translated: CASSIDRGEQPQHF.

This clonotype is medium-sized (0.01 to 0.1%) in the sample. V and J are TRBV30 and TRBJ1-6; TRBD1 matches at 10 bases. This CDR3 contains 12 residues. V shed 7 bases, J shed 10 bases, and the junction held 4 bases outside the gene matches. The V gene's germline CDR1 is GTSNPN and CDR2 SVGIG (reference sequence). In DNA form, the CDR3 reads TGTGCCTTCGGACAGGGGGTCTCACCCCTCCACTTT. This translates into CAFGQGVSPLHF.

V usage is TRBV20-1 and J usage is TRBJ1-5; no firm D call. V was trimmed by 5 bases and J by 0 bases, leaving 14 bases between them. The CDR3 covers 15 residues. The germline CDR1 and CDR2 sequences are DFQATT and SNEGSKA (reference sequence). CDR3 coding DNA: TGCAGTGCTGGTCATGGGAGATATAGCAATCAGCCCCAGCATTTT. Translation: CSAGHGRYSNQPQHF.

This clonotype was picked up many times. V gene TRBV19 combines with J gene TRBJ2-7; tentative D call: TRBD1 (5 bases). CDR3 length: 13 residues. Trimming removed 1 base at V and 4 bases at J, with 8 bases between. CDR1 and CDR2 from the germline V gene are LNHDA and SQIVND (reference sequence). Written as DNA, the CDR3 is TGTGCCAGTAGTATAGGCCAGGGTTACGAGCAGTACTTC. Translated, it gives CASSIGQGYEQYF. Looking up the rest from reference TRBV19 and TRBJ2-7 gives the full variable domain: DGGITQSPKYLFRKEGQNVTLSCEQNLNHDAMYWYRQDPGQGLRLIYYSQIVNDFQKGDIAEGYSVSREKKESFPLTVTSAQKNPTAFYLCASSIGQGYEQYFGPGTRLTVT.

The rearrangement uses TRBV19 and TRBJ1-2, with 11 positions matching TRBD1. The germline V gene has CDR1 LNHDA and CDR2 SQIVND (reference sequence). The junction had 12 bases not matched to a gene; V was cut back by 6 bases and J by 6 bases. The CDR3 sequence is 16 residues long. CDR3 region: CASSQTEGQGVNGYTF. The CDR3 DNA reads TGTGCCAGTAGCCAAACAGAGGGACAGGGGGTTAATGGCTACACCTTC.

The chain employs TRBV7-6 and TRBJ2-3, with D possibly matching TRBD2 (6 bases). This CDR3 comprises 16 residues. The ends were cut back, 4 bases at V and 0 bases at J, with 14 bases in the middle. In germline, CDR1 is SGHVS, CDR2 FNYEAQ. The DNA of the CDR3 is TGTGCCAGCAGCTCCGGGACTGGTACTAGCACAGATACGCAGTATTTT. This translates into CASSSGTGTSTDTQYF.

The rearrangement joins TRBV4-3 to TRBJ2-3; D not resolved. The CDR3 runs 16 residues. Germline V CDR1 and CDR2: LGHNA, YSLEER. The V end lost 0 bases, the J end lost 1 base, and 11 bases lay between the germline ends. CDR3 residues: CASSQEPSARTDTQYF. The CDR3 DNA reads TGCGCCAGCAGCCAAGAGCCCTCGGCACGCACAGATACGCAGTATTTT.

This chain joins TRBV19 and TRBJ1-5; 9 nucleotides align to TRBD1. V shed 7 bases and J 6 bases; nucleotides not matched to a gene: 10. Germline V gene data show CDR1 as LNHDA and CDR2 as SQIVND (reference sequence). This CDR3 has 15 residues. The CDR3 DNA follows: TGTGCCAGTAAACAGGGGGCACGTCAGAGTCAGCCCCAGCATTTT. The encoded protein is CASKQGARQSQPQHF.

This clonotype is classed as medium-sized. The CDR3 nucleotides are TGTGCCAGTAGCCCGACAGATTCGGGGGGGGAGACCCAGTACTTC. It is translated as CASSPTDSGGETQYF. V gene TRBV19 combines with J gene TRBJ2-5; 8 nucleotides agree with TRBD2. The germline V gene has CDR1 LNHDA and CDR2 SQIVND (reference sequence). J gave up 5 bases and V 6 bases, and 11 bases lay outside the gene matches. The CDR3 covers 15 residues.

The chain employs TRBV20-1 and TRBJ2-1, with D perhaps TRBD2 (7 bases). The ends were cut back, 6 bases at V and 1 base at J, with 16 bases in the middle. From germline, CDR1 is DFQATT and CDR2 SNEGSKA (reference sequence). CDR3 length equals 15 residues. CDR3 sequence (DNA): TGCAGTGCACCTTCGGGGGGCGTATCCTACAATGAGCAGTTCTTC. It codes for CSAPSGGVSYNEQFF.

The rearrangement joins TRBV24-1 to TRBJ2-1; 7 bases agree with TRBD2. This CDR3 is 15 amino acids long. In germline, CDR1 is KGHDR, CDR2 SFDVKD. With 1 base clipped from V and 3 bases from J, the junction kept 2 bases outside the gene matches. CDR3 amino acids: CATSDFTGGYNEQFF. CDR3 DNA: TGTGCCACCAGTGATTTTACGGGAGGCTACAATGAGCAGTTCTTC.